Each of the 5 T cell receptor beta chains below was sequenced from the same sample in a study of patients and donors after allogeneic stem cell transplantation. MiXCR, applied by TCRdb to the RT-PCR reads, yields one record per CDR3 protein. Among 50,000 to 60,000 distinct CDR3 sequences listed, 13% were seen once. The sequencing input was blood, either unsorted or a sorted T cell fraction (not recorded which). The receptor set was obtained from a human donor who was either an allogeneic HSCT recipient or a stem cell or donor lymphocyte infusion donor (not recorded which). It is not recorded whose cells these are; they may come from a transplant donor.

This clonotype was observed a handful of times. The DNA of the CDR3 is TGTGCCAGCAGTTCCCTCACCGCGGGACTAGGTTCAGAGACCCAGTACTTC. Translating gives CASSSLTAGLGSETQYF. The chain is built from TRBV12-3 or TRBV12-4 and TRBJ2-5; TRBD2 matches 8 bases. The CDR3 is made up of 17 amino acids. V gave up 4 bases and J gave up 4 bases; unmatched junction bases: 14.

The chain is built from TRBV29-1 and TRBJ2-2; D is unresolved. The CDR3 length is 12 residues. Trimming took 5 bases from V and 0 from J, leaving 4 bases between them. Germline V gives CDR1 SQVTM, CDR2 ANQGSEA. The CDR3 is CSVLPNTGELFF. The CDR3 DNA sequence: TGCAGCGTTTTACCGAACACCGGGGAGCTGTTTTTT.

This clonotype was detected ten times or more. This chain uses TRBV5-1 with TRBJ2-6; the D is unclear. Deletions cut 0 bases from V and 0 bases from J, with 4 bases between. The length of the CDR3 is 15 residues. Germline lookup yields CDR1 SGHRS and CDR2 YFSETQ. The CDR3 DNA reads as TGCGCCAGCAGCTTGGCCGCCTCTGGGGCCAACGTCCTGACTTTC. Its protein product is CASSLAASGANVLTF.

This clonotype occurred many times. The chain joins TRBV10-3 to TRBJ2-1; 9 bases map to TRBD2. V shed 0 bases and J 9 bases; nucleotides not matched to a gene: 15. This CDR3 is 18 amino acids long. CDR1 is ENHRY, CDR2 SYGVKD, per germline. The CDR3 here is CAISESMASGKLRVEQFF. CDR3 nucleotides: TGTGCCATCAGTGAGTCGATGGCTAGCGGGAAACTTAGGGTTGAGCAGTTCTTC.

The chain carries TRBV7-9 and TRBJ2-7, with TRBD2 matching over 10 bases. This CDR3 has 16 residues. The ends lost 5 bases at V and 0 bases at J; junction bases unmatched: 7. Germline assignment: CDR1 SEHNR and CDR2 FQNEAQ (reference sequence). In DNA, the CDR3 is TGTGCCAGCAGCGTGACTAGCGGGTTAAGCTCCTACGAGCAGTACTTC. Translation: CASSVTSGLSSYEQYF.